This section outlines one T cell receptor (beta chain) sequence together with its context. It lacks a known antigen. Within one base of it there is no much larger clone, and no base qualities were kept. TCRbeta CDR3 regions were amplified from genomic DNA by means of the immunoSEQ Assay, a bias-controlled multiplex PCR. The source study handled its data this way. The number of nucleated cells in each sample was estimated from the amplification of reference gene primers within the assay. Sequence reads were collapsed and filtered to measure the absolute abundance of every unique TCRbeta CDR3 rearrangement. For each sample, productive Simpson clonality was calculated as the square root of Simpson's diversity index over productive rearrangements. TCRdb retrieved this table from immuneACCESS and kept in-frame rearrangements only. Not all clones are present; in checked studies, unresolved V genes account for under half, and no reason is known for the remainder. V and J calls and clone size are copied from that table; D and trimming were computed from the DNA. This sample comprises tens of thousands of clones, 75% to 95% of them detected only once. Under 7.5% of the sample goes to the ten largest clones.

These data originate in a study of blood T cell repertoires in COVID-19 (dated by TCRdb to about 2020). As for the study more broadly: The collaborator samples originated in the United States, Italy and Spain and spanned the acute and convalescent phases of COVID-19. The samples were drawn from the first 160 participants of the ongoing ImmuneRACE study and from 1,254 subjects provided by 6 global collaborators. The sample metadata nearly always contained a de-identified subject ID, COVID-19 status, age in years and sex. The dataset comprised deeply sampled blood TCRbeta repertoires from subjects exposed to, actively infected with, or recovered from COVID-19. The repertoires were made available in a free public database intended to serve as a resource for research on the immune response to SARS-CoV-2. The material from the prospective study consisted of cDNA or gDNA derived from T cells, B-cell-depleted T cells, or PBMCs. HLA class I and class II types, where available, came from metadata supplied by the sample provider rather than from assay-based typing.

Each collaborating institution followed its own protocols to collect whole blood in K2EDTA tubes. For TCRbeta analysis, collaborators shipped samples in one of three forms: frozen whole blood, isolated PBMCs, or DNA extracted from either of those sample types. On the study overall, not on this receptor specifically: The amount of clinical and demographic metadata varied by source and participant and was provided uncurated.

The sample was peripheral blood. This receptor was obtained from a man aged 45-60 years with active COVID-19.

The sequenced DNA: TGTGCCATCAGTGACCTAGCGGGAGGACCGAAATCGGGCAATGAGCAGTTCTTC. It translates to CAISDLAGGPKSGNEQFF. The chain links TRBV10-3 with TRBJ2-1; 11 bases in between match TRBD2. Germline trimming: 3 bases from V, 6 bases from J; junction bases outside gene matches: 13. Taken from cysteine to phenylalanine, the CDR3 has 18 residues. Only the CDR3 DNA is retained, 54 bases long and in frame from the first base. CDR1 and CDR2 (ENHRY, SYGVKD) derive from the germline V gene.